These 20 T cell receptor beta chains were sequenced from one sample in a study of blood T cell repertoires in COVID-19. The table came from immunoSEQ multiplex PCR; TCRdb's copy has only in-frame clones and leaves some out. Of 200,000 to 250,000 clones in the sample, around 90% were seen once. Material: PBMCs or T cells enriched from blood (not recorded which). Receptors originate from a woman aged 45-60 years with acute COVID-19.

This chain connects TRBV7-7 to TRBJ2-3; TRBD2 matches at 12 bases. Germline CDR1 and CDR2: SSHAT and FNYEAQ (reference sequence). The junction had 6 bases not matched to a gene; V was cut back by 5 bases and J by 3 bases. The CDR3 has 16 amino acids. CDR3 protein: CASSKGLAGHTDTQYF. CDR3 nucleotide sequence: TGTGCCAGCAGCAAAGGACTAGCGGGACATACAGATACGCAGTATTTT.

The V call is TRBV29-1, the J call TRBJ2-2, with 9 nucleotides matching TRBD2. V lost 4 bases, J lost 4 bases, and 4 bases stayed unmatched. Per the germline V gene, CDR1 is SQVTM and CDR2 is ANQGSEA. The CDR3 length is 14 residues. In nucleotides, the CDR3 is TGCAGCGTTGTCAGCGGGAGGCCCACCGGGGAGCTGTTTTTT. Translating gives CSVVSGRPTGELFF.

The chain uses TRBV5-1 and TRBJ2-3, with 7 bases matching TRBD2. V lost 8 bases to trimming and J lost 8 bases; unmatched junction nucleotides: 20. Germline V gives CDR1 SGHRS, CDR2 YFSETQ. This CDR3 has 16 amino acids. The CDR3 DNA reads as TGCGCCAGTACCCCCGTGGCTAGCGGTCGCGCCGGTACGCAGTATTTT. Residues: CASTPVASGRAGTQYF. Using reference TRBV5-1 and TRBJ2-3 for the parts outside the CDR3, the full variable domain is KAGVTQTPRYLIKTRGQQVTLSCSPISGHRSVSWYQQTPGQGLQFLFEYFSETQRNKGNFPGRFSGRQFSNSRSEMNVSTLELGDSALYLCASTPVASGRAGTQYFGPGTRLTVL.

The chain uses TRBV5-1 and TRBJ2-7, with TRBD2 matching 14 bases. Per the germline V gene, CDR1 is SGHRS and CDR2 is YFSETQ. This CDR3 is 16 amino acids long. V was pared by 2 bases and J by 2 bases, with 3 bases of the junction left unmatched. Written as DNA, the CDR3 is TGCGCCAGCAGCTTTTCGACTAGCGGGAGGGCCTACGAGCAGTACTTC. Amino acid sequence: CASSFSTSGRAYEQYF.

The rearrangement joins TRBV6-5 to TRBJ2-7, with 10 positions matching TRBD2. The CDR3 contains 15 residues. Germline CDR1 and CDR2: MNHEY and SVGAGI. Unmatched junction bases numbered 1, after V lost 0 bases and J lost 2 bases. The chain's CDR3 is CASSYSTSGAYEQYF. CDR3 nucleotide sequence: TGTGCCAGCAGTTACTCCACTAGCGGGGCCTACGAGCAGTACTTC.

This sequence joins TRBV5-1 and TRBJ2-7; 10 bases fit TRBD2. V was clipped by 2 bases and J by 2 bases; unmatched bases: 4. The CDR3 is 15 residues long. The germline V gene has CDR1 SGHRS and CDR2 YFSETQ. The CDR3 reads CASSLKGTSAYEQYF. Written as DNA, the CDR3 is TGCGCCAGCAGCTTAAAAGGGACTAGCGCCTACGAGCAGTACTTC.

The chain employs TRBV6-6 and TRBJ1-2, with D uncertain. There are 16 residues in the CDR3. The germline V gene has CDR1 MNHNY and CDR2 SVGAGI (reference sequence). V was pared by 0 bases and J by 3 bases, with 14 bases between. The CDR3 loop reads CASSYSDTLQDYGYTF. The CDR3 DNA reads TGTGCCAGCAGTTACTCAGACACCCTCCAGGACTATGGCTACACCTTC.

This clone was observed a single time. V is TRBV28 and J is TRBJ1-2; 8 positions match TRBD1. The CDR3 spans 14 residues. J was trimmed by 4 bases and V by 6 bases; bases with no gene match: 7. In germline, CDR1 is MDHEN, CDR2 SYDVKM. The CDR3 is CASRLGGTGYGYTF. CDR3 in DNA: TGTGCCAGCAGACTAGGGGGGACAGGCTATGGCTACACCTTC.

The V and J genes are TRBV28 and TRBJ2-7; possibly TRBD1 for D (6 bases). The CDR3 totals 12 residues. The V and J ends lost 6 bases and 7 bases respectively, with 13 bases between them. The germline V gene encodes CDR1 MDHEN and CDR2 SYDVKM. CDR3 residues: CASRETGREQYF. CDR3 DNA: TGTGCCAGCAGGGAAACAGGGCGGGAGCAGTACTTC.

This chain connects TRBV3-1 (or the pseudogene TRBV3-2) to TRBJ2-5; TRBD2 aligns across 10 bases. The CDR3 has 15 residues. Germline V CDR1 and CDR2: LGHDT, YNNKEL (reference sequence). The ends lost 5 bases at V and 3 bases at J; junction bases unmatched: 6. CDR3 in amino acids: CASSVHLAGEETQYF. The CDR3 DNA follows: TGTGCCAGCAGCGTACATCTAGCGGGAGAAGAGACCCAGTACTTC.

The genes are TRBV5-1 and TRBJ1-1; 8 bases agree with TRBD1. CDR1 is SGHRS and CDR2 is YFSETQ in the germline V gene. This CDR3 is built from 14 residues. J lost 4 bases, V lost 4 bases, and 6 bases had no gene match. The CDR3 spells CASSEQGVLTEAFF. CDR3 sequence (DNA): TGCGCCAGCAGCGAACAGGGGGTACTCACTGAAGCTTTCTTT. Full variable domain (rest looked up from reference TRBV5-1 and TRBJ1-1): KAGVTQTPRYLIKTRGQQVTLSCSPISGHRSVSWYQQTPGQGLQFLFEYFSETQRNKGNFPGRFSGRQFSNSRSEMNVSTLELGDSALYLCASSEQGVLTEAFFGQGTRLTVV.

V and J are TRBV9 and TRBJ2-5; the D gene is possibly TRBD2 (6 bases). The CDR3 sequence is 16 residues long. The V and J ends lost 0 bases and 5 bases respectively, with 17 bases between them. The germline gives CDR1 SGDLS, CDR2 YYNGEE. CDR3: CASSVALAGPGETQYF. The CDR3 DNA sequence: TGTGCCAGCAGCGTAGCCCTTGCGGGGCCGGGCGAGACCCAGTACTTC.

The rearrangement joins TRBV6-2 or TRBV6-3 to TRBJ1-4; D is perhaps TRBD1 (6 bases). Trimming stripped 4 bases from V and 5 bases from J, with 14 bases between. From germline, CDR1 is MNHEY and CDR2 SVGEGT. The CDR3 length is 15 residues. For the CDR3, the DNA is TGTGCCAGCAGTTCGAACCGACAGGCGAATGAAAAACTGTTTTTT. This encodes CASSSNRQANEKLFF.

The J gene is TRBJ2-2, the V gene TRBV27, with D maybe TRBD1 (6 bases). Germline CDR1 MNHEY, CDR2 SMNVEV (reference sequence). CDR3 length equals 14 residues. Trimming left V 3 bases short and J 6 bases short, with 11 bases between. CDR3 nucleotides: TGTGCCAGCAGTTTTTACAGGGACGCCGGGGAGCTGTTTTTT. This translates into CASSFYRDAGELFF.

The CDR3 DNA is TGCAGCGTGGGCGGGTTAGCGGGAGTGGGTAATGAGCAGTTCTTC. Protein product: CSVGGLAGVGNEQFF. The V gene is TRBV29-1, the J gene TRBJ2-1, with 9 bases aligning to TRBD2. The junction had 13 bases not matched to a gene; V was cut back by 6 bases and J by 7 bases. Germline CDR1 SQVTM, CDR2 ANQGSEA. This CDR3 has 15 residues.

The V and J genes are TRBV6-5 and TRBJ1-5, with D perhaps matching TRBD1 (5 bases). This CDR3 region has 13 residues. The V gene lost 6 bases and the J gene lost 5 bases, with 11 bases spanning the gap. The germline V gene encodes CDR1 MNHEY and CDR2 SVGAGI. Here the CDR3 DNA reads TGTGCCAGCAGGGAGGGGACCCATCAGCCCCAGCATTTT. Protein sequence: CASREGTHQPQHF.

The V and J genes are TRBV5-4 and TRBJ2-5; D might be TRBD2 (6 bases). V shed 5 bases and J shed 1 base, with 9 bases lying between them. Germline V gene lookup returns CDR1 SGHNT and CDR2 YYREEE (reference sequence). The CDR3 loop spans 13 amino acids. The CDR3 DNA is TGTGCCAGCAGAGCGGGTTTCCAAGAGACCCAGTACTTC. Amino acid sequence: CASRAGFQETQYF.

This chain uses TRBV18 with TRBJ1-4; D remains unclear. The CDR3 spans 13 residues. Trimming stripped 3 bases from V and 5 bases from J, with 7 bases between. The V gene's germline CDR1 is KGHSH and CDR2 LQKENI. DNA of the CDR3: TGTGCCAGCTCACCGGGAGAAAATGAAAAACTGTTTTTT. It specifies CASSPGENEKLFF.

The chain recombines TRBV19 with TRBJ2-7; the match to TRBD1 covers 11 bases. Germline CDR1 LNHDA, CDR2 SQIVND (reference sequence). The CDR3 is 17 amino acids. After removal of 9 bases from V and 4 bases from J, the junction contained 17 bases not matched to a gene. CDR3: CASSKGTGTGGRYEQYF. DNA for the CDR3: TGTGCCAGCTCCAAAGGGACCGGGACAGGGGGGAGGTACGAGCAGTACTTC.

This chain joins TRBV28 and TRBJ1-4; D is possibly TRBD1 (6 bases). The germline V and J ends were trimmed by 7 bases and 6 bases, with 18 bases remaining between them. CDR3 size: 15 residues. CDR1 and CDR2 from the germline V gene are MDHEN and SYDVKM. DNA of the CDR3: TGTGCCAGCACCCAGGGCAGGGGCAGGGATGAAAAACTGTTTTTT. It is translated as CASTQGRGRDEKLFF.